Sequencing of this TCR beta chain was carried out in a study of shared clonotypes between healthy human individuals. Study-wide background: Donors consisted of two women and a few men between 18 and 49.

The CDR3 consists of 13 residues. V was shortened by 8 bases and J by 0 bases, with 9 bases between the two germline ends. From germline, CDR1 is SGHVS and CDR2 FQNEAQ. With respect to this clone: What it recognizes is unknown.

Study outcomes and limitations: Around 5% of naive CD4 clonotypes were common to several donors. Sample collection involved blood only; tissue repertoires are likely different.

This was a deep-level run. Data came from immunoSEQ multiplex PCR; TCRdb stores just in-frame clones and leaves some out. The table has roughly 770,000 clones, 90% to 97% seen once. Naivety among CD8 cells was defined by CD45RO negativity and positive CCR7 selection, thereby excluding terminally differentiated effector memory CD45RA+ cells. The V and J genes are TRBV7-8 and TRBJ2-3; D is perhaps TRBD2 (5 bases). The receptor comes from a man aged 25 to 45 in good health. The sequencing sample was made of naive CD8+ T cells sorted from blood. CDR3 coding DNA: TGTGCCAGCGGGCGGACTAGCACAGATACGCAGTATTTT. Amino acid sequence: CASGRTSTDTQYF.